This record covers a single TCR beta chain. This clone occurred a few times. Its target antigen remains unknown. No qualities accompany the bases; no much larger clone lies one base away. Explained via the paper, the time point label denotes: at surgical resection after neoadjuvant nivolumab +/- ipilimumab. Samples were obtained from the phase 2 randomized NEOSTAR trial, in which neoadjuvant nivolumab or nivolumab plus ipilimumab followed by surgery was tested in operable NSCLC. Library method: the immunoSEQ multiplex PCR assay. From the authors' description of their analysis: Richness and clonality were used to summarize the repertoires, and clones that significantly expanded or contracted between pre- and post-therapy samples were identified. TCRdb provides this immuneACCESS table in a form limited to in-frame rearrangements. Some clones are lacking; in checked studies, under half of them reflect an unresolved V gene, and why the rest are absent is not known. V and J calls and clone size are copied from that table; D and trimming were computed from the DNA. This sample gives 6,200 or so clones in total; less than 65% of them show up just once. The ten largest make up about 14% of the sample.

This record comes from a study of neoadjuvant nivolumab and ipilimumab in lung cancer (TCRdb year 2020). A note on the overall study: Nivolumab was given at 3 mg/kg intravenously on days 1, 15 and 29, and the combination arm added ipilimumab 1 mg/kg on day 1 only. The primary endpoint of the trial was the rate of major pathologic response (MPR) in the intention-to-treat population of each study arm. A total of roughly 46 patients with operable NSCLC were treated in the trial, with approximately 23 randomized to nivolumab monotherapy and approximately 20 randomized to nivolumab plus ipilimumab. The study compared TCR repertoires in pretherapy (baseline) peripheral blood with TCR repertoires in tumors resected at surgery following neoadjuvant immune checkpoint blockade. Matched pretherapy and resected tumor pairs were analyzed from seven patients, of whom four had been treated with nivolumab and three with nivolumab plus ipilimumab.

Results and caveats for the whole study, not just this receptor: TCR richness in pretherapy blood showed a positive correlation with richness in tumors resected after neoadjuvant therapy (Spearman R ≈ 0.81). There was no significant correlation between TCR clonality and pathologic tumor regression, and just a single major-pathologic-response sample was available for the clonality-regression analysis. Resected tumors had greater TCR richness and clonality than tumor-adjacent uninvolved lung, and increases were observed in more dual-therapy-treated tumors. TCR sequencing was performed in a small number of samples. From pretherapy to surgery, increases in tumor T-cell richness and clonality were observed in three of three dual-therapy tumors but in only two of four nivolumab-treated tumors.

CDR1 KGHSY and CDR2 FQNENV are derived from the germline V gene. Including the terminal cysteine and phenylalanine, the CDR3 comprises 15 residues. The read is trimmed to its CDR3 DNA, 45 bases read in frame from base 1. Deletion took 0 bases off V and 0 bases off J, with a span of 6 bases between the germline ends. This sequence originates from an adult with non-small cell lung cancer. This receptor chain uses TRBV16 and TRBJ1-5; the D gene identity is not certain. The sample in question was tumor tissue, obtained after neoadjuvant nivolumab, alone or with ipilimumab, at or shortly before surgery. The nucleotides are TGTGCCAGCAGCCAATCGAGCCCTAGCAATCAGCCCCAGCATTTT. Its amino acids are CASSQSSPSNQPQHF.